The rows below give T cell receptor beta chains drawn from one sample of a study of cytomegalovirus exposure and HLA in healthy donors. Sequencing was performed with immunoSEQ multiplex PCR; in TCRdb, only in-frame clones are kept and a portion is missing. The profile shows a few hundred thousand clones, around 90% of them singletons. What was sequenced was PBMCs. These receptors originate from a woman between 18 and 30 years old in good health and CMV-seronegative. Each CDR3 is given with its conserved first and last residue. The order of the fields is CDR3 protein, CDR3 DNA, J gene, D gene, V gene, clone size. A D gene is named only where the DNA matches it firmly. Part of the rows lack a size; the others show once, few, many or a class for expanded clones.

cdr3_aa: CASSSREGSGANVLTF; cdr3_nt: TGCGCCAGCAGCTCTAGGGAGGGCTCTGGGGCCAACGTCCTGACTTTC; j_call: TRBJ2-6; d_call: TRBD2; v_call: TRBV5-1; clone_size: .
cdr3_aa: CASSYETGEAFF; cdr3_nt: TGTGCCAGCAGTTACGAGACAGGAGAAGCTTTCTTT; j_call: TRBJ1-1; d_call: .; v_call: TRBV6-5; clone_size: .
cdr3_aa: CASSQDSASYEQYF; cdr3_nt: TGTGCCAGCAGCCAAGACTCAGCCTCCTACGAGCAGTACTTC; j_call: TRBJ2-7; d_call: .; v_call: TRBV11-3; clone_size: .
cdr3_aa: CASSLDVRGRGMNTEAFF; cdr3_nt: TGCGCCAGCAGCTTGGACGTCCGTGGTCGCGGAATGAACACTGAAGCTTTCTTT; j_call: TRBJ1-1; d_call: .; v_call: TRBV5-1; clone_size: .
cdr3_aa: CASSQERDNYGYTF; cdr3_nt: TGCGCCAGCAGCCAAGAGCGGGATAACTATGGCTACACCTTC; j_call: TRBJ1-2; d_call: .; v_call: TRBV4-1; clone_size: .
cdr3_aa: CASPIRLAGGRVYEQYF; cdr3_nt: TGCGCCAGCCCTATTCGACTAGCGGGAGGACGGGTGTACGAGCAGTACTTC; j_call: TRBJ2-7; d_call: TRBD2; v_call: TRBV10-1; clone_size: .
cdr3_aa: CASSSRDVSYEQYF; cdr3_nt: TGTGCCAGCAGCTCGCGGGACGTATCCTACGAGCAGTACTTC; j_call: TRBJ2-7; d_call: .; v_call: TRBV7-8; clone_size: few
cdr3_aa: CASSLTSGRTGGELFF; cdr3_nt: TGTGCCAGCAGCCTAACTAGCGGGAGGACGGGCGGGGAGCTGTTTTTT; j_call: TRBJ2-2; d_call: TRBD2; v_call: TRBV7-8; clone_size: .
cdr3_aa: CASSSGHLVNQPQHF; cdr3_nt: TGTGCCAGCAGTTCGGGACACCTTGTCAATCAGCCCCAGCATTTT; j_call: TRBJ1-5; d_call: .; v_call: TRBV27; clone_size: .
cdr3_aa: CASSARSGTGEQYF; cdr3_nt: TGTGCCAGCAGCGCTCGAAGCGGGACTGGCGAGCAGTACTTC; j_call: TRBJ2-7; d_call: TRBD2; v_call: TRBV6-6; clone_size: .
cdr3_aa: CASGAVGGGNTDTQYF; cdr3_nt: TGTGCCAGCGGAGCCGTTGGGGGAGGCAACACAGATACGCAGTATTTT; j_call: TRBJ2-3; d_call: .; v_call: TRBV7-2; clone_size: .
cdr3_aa: CASRNLRGTDYGYTF; cdr3_nt: TGTGCCAGCAGAAACCTAAGGGGGACGGACTATGGCTACACCTTC; j_call: TRBJ1-2; d_call: .; v_call: TRBV2; clone_size: .
cdr3_aa: CASRSPGRETDTQYF; cdr3_nt: TGTGCCAGTAGATCCCCCGGGAGAGAGACAGATACGCAGTATTTT; j_call: TRBJ2-3; d_call: .; v_call: TRBV19; clone_size: .